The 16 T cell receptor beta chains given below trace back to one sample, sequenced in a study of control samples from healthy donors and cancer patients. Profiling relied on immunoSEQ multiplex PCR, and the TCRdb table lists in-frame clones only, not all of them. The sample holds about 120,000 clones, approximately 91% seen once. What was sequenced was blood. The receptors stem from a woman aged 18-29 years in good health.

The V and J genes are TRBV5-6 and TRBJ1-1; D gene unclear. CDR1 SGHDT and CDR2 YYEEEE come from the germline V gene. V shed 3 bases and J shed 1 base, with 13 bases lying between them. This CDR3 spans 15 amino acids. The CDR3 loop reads CASSSEEVENTEAFF. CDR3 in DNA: TGTGCCAGCAGCTCTGAGGAGGTTGAGAACACTGAAGCTTTCTTT.

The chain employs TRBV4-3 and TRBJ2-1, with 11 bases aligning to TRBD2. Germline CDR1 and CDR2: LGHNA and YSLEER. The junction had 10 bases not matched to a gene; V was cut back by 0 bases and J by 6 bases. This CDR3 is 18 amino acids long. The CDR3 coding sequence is TGCGCCAGCAGCCAAGACTATAGCGGGGGGGCCGGGGCCAATGAGCAGTTCTTC. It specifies CASSQDYSGGAGANEQFF.

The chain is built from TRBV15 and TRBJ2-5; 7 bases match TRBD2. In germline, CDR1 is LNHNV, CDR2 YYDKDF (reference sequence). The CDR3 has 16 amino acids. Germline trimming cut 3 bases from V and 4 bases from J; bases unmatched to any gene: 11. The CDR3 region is CATSSGKRDGRETQYF. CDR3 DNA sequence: TGTGCCACCAGCAGTGGAAAGCGGGACGGTCGAGAGACCCAGTACTTC. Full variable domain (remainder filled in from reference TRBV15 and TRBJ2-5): DAMVIQNPRYQVTQFGKPVTLSCSQTLNHNVMYWYQQKSSQAPKLLFHYYDKDFNNEADTPDNFQSRRPNTSFCFLDIRSPGLGDTAMYLCATSSGKRDGRETQYFGPGTRLLVL.

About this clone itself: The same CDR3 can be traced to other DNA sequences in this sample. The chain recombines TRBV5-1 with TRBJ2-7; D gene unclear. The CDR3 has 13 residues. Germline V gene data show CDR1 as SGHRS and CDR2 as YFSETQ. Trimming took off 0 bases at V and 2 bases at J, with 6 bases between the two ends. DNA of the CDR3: TGCGCCAGCAGCTTGGGTCCCGCCTACGAGCAGTACTTC. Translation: CASSLGPAYEQYF. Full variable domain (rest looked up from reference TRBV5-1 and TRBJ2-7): KAGVTQTPRYLIKTRGQQVTLSCSPISGHRSVSWYQQTPGQGLQFLFEYFSETQRNKGNFPGRFSGRQFSNSRSEMNVSTLELGDSALYLCASSLGPAYEQYFGPGTRLTVT.

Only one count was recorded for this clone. The CDR3 loop reads CASSRQTPGDGYTF. The CDR3 DNA reads as TGTGCCAGCTCACGACAGACCCCAGGGGATGGCTACACCTTC. This chain connects TRBV18 to TRBJ1-2, with a tentative D call TRBD1 (6 bases). The V and J ends lost 4 bases and 6 bases respectively, with 15 bases between them. The CDR3 contains 14 residues. Germline CDR1 reads KGHSH; CDR2 reads LQKENI.

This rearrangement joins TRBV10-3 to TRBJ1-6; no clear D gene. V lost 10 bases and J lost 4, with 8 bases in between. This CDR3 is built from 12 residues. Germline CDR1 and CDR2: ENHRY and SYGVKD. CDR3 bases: TGTGCCACCCAGGAATATAATTCACCCCTCCACTTT. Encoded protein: CATQEYNSPLHF.

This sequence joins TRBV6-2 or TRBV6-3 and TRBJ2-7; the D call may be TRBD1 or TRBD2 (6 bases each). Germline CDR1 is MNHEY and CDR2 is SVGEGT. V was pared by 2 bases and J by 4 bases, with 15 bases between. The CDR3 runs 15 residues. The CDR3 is CASSYVGGDKYEQYF. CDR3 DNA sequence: TGTGCCAGCAGTTACGTCGGCGGGGACAAATACGAGCAGTACTTC.

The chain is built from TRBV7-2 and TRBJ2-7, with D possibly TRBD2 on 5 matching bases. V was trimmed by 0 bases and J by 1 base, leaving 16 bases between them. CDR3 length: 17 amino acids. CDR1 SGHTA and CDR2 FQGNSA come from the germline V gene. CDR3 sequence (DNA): TGTGCCAGCAGCTTAGCGTTAAGTGGGCGGGCGTCCTACGAGCAGTACTTC. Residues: CASSLALSGRASYEQYF.

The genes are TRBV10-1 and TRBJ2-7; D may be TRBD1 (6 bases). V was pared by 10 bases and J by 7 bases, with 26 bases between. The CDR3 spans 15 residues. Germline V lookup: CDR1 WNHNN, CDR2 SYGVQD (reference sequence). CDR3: CATQSGTPFPAEQYF. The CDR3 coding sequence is TGCGCCACCCAGTCCGGGACACCCTTTCCGGCGGAGCAGTACTTC.

The CDR3 bases are TGTGCCAGCAGCCAAACGGTTCTTAACTATGGCTACACCTTC. Protein product: CASSQTVLNYGYTF. The chain uses TRBV7-2 and TRBJ1-2, with D hard to call. From germline, CDR1 is SGHTA and CDR2 FQGNSA. V was trimmed by 5 bases and J by 1 base, leaving 11 bases between them. The CDR3 spans 14 residues.

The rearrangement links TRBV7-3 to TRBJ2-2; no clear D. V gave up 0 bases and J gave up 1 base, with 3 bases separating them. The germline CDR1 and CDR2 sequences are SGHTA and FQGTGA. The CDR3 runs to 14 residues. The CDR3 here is CASSLTRNTGELFF. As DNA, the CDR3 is TGTGCCAGCAGCTTAACAAGGAACACCGGGGAGCTGTTTTTT.

The CDR3 spells CASSPYGTSGENQYF. The DNA for the CDR3 is TGCGCCAGCAGCCCTTATGGGACTAGCGGAGAAAATCAGTACTTC. The rearrangement joins TRBV4-1 to TRBJ2-4, with 11 bases lining up with TRBD2. The ends lost 4 bases at V and 12 bases at J; junction bases unmatched: 11. Germline assignment: CDR1 MGHRA and CDR2 YSYEKL. The CDR3 totals 15 residues.

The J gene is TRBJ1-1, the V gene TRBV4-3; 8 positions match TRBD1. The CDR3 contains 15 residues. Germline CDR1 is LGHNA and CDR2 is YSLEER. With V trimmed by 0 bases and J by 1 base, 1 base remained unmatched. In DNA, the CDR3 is TGCGCCAGCAGCCAAGATCAGGGGGCGAACACTGAAGCTTTCTTT. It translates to CASSQDQGANTEAFF.

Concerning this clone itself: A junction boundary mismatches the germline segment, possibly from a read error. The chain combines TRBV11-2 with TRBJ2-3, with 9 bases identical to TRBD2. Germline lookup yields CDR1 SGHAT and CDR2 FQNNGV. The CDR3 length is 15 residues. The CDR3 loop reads CASSLAGVVTDTQYF. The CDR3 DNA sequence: TGTGCCAGCAGTTTAGCGGGAGTAGTAACAGATACGCAGTATTTT.

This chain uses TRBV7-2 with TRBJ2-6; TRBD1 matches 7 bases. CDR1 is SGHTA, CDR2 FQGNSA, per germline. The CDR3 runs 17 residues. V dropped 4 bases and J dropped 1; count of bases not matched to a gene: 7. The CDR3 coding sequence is TGTGCCAGCAGCTCGAAATTACAGGGGTCTGGGGCCAACGTCCTGACTTTC. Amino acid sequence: CASSSKLQGSGANVLTF.

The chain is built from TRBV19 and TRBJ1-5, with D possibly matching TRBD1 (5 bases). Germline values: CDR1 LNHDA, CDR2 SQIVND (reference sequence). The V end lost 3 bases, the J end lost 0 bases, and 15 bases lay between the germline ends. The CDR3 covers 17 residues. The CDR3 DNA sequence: TGTGCCAGTAGTATGTGGGAAGGGGACCCTAGCAATCAGCCCCAGCATTTT. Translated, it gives CASSMWEGDPSNQPQHF.